A selection of T cell receptor beta chains follows, all from one sample in a study of blood T cell repertoires in COVID-19. Here immunoSEQ multiplex PCR was the method, and the copy in TCRdb shows in-frame clones only, minus some. The sample records about 300,000 clones, approximately 89% being singletons. The sample consisted of peripheral blood. These receptors were obtained from a woman aged 30 to 39 with COVID-19, enrolled during active disease. The CDR3 runs from the conserved cysteine through the conserved F or W. The order of the fields is clone size, J gene, V gene, D gene, CDR3 DNA, CDR3 protein. A D gene is named only where the DNA matches it firmly. The listing skips clone size in some rows; elsewhere it reads once, few, many or a size class.

>-|TRBJ1-6|TRBV2|TRBD1
TGTGCCAGCAGAACAGGGGCTCCGTTTCGTAATTCACCCCTCCACTTT
CASRTGAPFRNSPLHF
>once|TRBJ2-5|TRBV7-8|-
TGTGCCAGCAGCTTAGTAGTGACAGAAGAGACCCAGTACTTC
CASSLVVTEETQYF
>-|TRBJ2-2|TRBV25-1|TRBD2
TGTGCCAGCAGTGATGCGACTAGCGGGGGCACCGGGGAGCTGTTTTTT
CASSDATSGGTGELFF
>-|TRBJ2-5|TRBV7-2|-
TGTGCCAGCAGCTTAGGGGGTCAGGGGGAGACCCAGTACTTC
CASSLGGQGETQYF
>once|TRBJ2-2|TRBV5-1|TRBD2
TGCGCCAGCAGCATGACCGGGACTACGAACACCGGGGAGCTGTTTTTT
CASSMTGTTNTGELFF
>once|TRBJ1-1|TRBV25-1|-
TGTGCCAGCAGTGGGGGCCCTGAAGCTTTCTTT
CASSGGPEAFF
>-|TRBJ2-3|TRBV2|-
TGTGCCAGCAGGTTGATGAGGGGGGGCTGGACAGATACGCAGTATTTT
CASRLMRGGWTDTQYF
>-|TRBJ2-7|TRBV5-6|-
TGTGCCAGCAGCTTTCGGAGGACCACCTACGAGCAGTACTTC
CASSFRRTTYEQYF
>-|TRBJ2-1|TRBV7-2|TRBD2
TGTGCCAGCAGCTTAGTTCCAGCGGGGCCGGGGAATGAGCAGTTCTTC
CASSLVPAGPGNEQFF
>-|TRBJ2-1|TRBV7-2|TRBD2
TGTGCCAGCAGCGCGCTCGTAGCGGGGACTAACAATGAGCAGTTCTTC
CASSALVAGTNNEQFF
>-|TRBJ1-2|TRBV28|-
TGTGCCAGCAGTGCCATACGAGATGGCTACACCTTC
CASSAIRDGYTF
>once|TRBJ1-2|TRBV4-2|-
TGTGCCAGCAGCCAAAAAGGGGGTAAGAACTATGGCTACACCTTC
CASSQKGGKNYGYTF
>-|TRBJ2-3|TRBV7-2|TRBD1
TGTGCCAGCAGCTTAGGACTAGGGGCAGGGGGCGGAGATACGCAGTATTTT
CASSLGLGAGGGDTQYF
>-|TRBJ2-7|TRBV6-5|TRBD2
TGTGCCAGCAGCCTGACTAGCGGGTCGACCTACGAGCAGTACTTC
CASSLTSGSTYEQYF
>-|TRBJ2-2|TRBV7-9|TRBD2
TGTGCCAGCAGCTCGGGACTAACATCGAACACCGGGGAGCTGTTTTTT
CASSSGLTSNTGELFF
>-|TRBJ1-1|TRBV6-5|-
TGTGCCAGCAGATCCAACAGGGACAAGAACACTGAAGCTTTCTTT
CASRSNRDKNTEAFF
>once|TRBJ2-5|TRBV11-3|TRBD1
TGTGCCAGCAGCCCCTGGGGCGGTTCGACAGGGGATATCTTTCAAGAGACCCAGTACTTC
CASSPWGGSTGDIFQETQYF
>-|TRBJ1-3|TRBV11-2|TRBD1
TGTGCCAGCAGCGAGGGACAGCCCCGCTCTGGAAACACCATATATTTT
CASSEGQPRSGNTIYF
>-|TRBJ1-2|TRBV12-3/TRBV12-4|-
TGTGCCAGCAGTTTCGGGTTTGGCTACACCTTC
CASSFGFGYTF
>-|TRBJ1-5|TRBV4-1|-
TGCGCCAGCAGCCAGATGGGGGGGCGCAATCAGCCCCAGCATTTT
CASSQMGGRNQPQHF
>-|TRBJ2-1|TRBV2|-
TGTGCCAGCAGGGAGATTGACAATGAGCAGTTCTTC
CASREIDNEQFF
>-|TRBJ1-3|TRBV6-6|TRBD1
TGTGCCAGCAGTCCCTTGGGGACAGGGGAAGGAAGAAACACCATATATTTT
CASSPLGTGEGRNTIYF
>-|TRBJ1-2|TRBV28|-
TGTGCCAGCAGTTTGTCGGGAGTCTATGGCTACACCTTC
CASSLSGVYGYTF
>-|TRBJ1-1|TRBV12-5|TRBD1
TGTGCTAGTGGGGTAGGGGGCCTTATGAACACTGAAGCTTTCTTT
CASGVGGLMNTEAFF
>many|TRBJ1-4|TRBV19|-
TGTGCCAGTAGTCGGGGGGCTGAGGAAAAACTGTTTTTT
CASSRGAEEKLFF
>-|TRBJ1-2|TRBV3-1/TRBV3-2|TRBD1
TGTGCCAGCAGCCACAGGGGGCATAACTATGGCTACACCTTC
CASSHRGHNYGYTF
>-|TRBJ2-3|TRBV7-6|-
TGTGCCAGCAGCTTAGCTGCCGAGGCGGGCACAGATACGCAGTATTTT
CASSLAAEAGTDTQYF
>-|TRBJ1-6|TRBV19|-
TGTGCCAGTAGAACCCAGGATAATTCACCCCTCCACTTT
CASRTQDNSPLHF
>-|TRBJ2-3|TRBV19|-
TGTGCCAGTAAGGGGGGGACAACGCAGTATTTT
CASKGGTTQYF
>-|TRBJ2-5|TRBV4-1|TRBD2
TGCGCCAGCAGCCCGACTAGCGGGGGGCGGGAGACCCAGTACTTC
CASSPTSGGRETQYF
>-|TRBJ1-5|TRBV15|-
TGTGCCACCGGGGCGGTGGGCAATCAGCCCCAGCATTTT
CATGAVGNQPQHF
>few|TRBJ1-1|TRBV30|TRBD1
TGTGCCTCAAACAGGGGGAACACTGAAGCTTTCTTT
CASNRGNTEAFF
>-|TRBJ1-6|TRBV18|TRBD1
TGTGCCAGCTCACCACCGGGACAGGGAGCTTATTCACCCCTCCACTTT
CASSPPGQGAYSPLHF
>-|TRBJ1-4|TRBV5-1|TRBD1
TGCGCCAGCAGCTCGACAGGGGCGCCTAATGAAAAACTGTTTTTT
CASSSTGAPNEKLFF
>-|TRBJ1-2|TRBV15|TRBD1
TGTGCCACCAGCAGACCCTTACAGGGGAACTATGGCTACACCTTC
CATSRPLQGNYGYTF
>-|TRBJ1-1|TRBV19|TRBD1
TGTGCCAGTAGCACGGACAGGGATAAAAACACTGAAGCTTTCTTT
CASSTDRDKNTEAFF
>few|TRBJ1-2|TRBV27|-
TGTGCCAGCAGTAGGACAGTGAACTATGGCTACACCTTC
CASSRTVNYGYTF
>-|TRBJ2-2|TRBV9|-
TGTGCCAGCAGCGTGGGAAGGGGCGGGGAGCTGTTTTTT
CASSVGRGGELFF
>-|TRBJ2-5|TRBV19|-
TGTGCCAGTAGTACAACAGGGAGGGGAGAGACCCAGTACTTC
CASSTTGRGETQYF
>-|TRBJ1-5|TRBV7-2|-
TGTGCCAGCAGCGAGTCAACCGATCAGCCCCAGCATTTT
CASSESTDQPQHF
>-|TRBJ2-7|TRBV7-8|-
TGTGCCAGCAGCCTGGACTCCGGCGAGCAGTACTTC
CASSLDSGEQYF
>once|TRBJ2-2|TRBV7-9|-
TGTGCCAGCAGCCGGGGGGAGCTGTTTTTT
CASSRGELFF
>few|TRBJ1-2|TRBV2|-
TGTGCCACCGGGGGAGGTTATGGCTACACCTTC
CATGGGYGYTF
>-|TRBJ2-5|TRBV5-1|-
TGCGCCAGCAGCTTGATCGGACAGACTTCCTCGGGAGAGACCCAGTACTTC
CASSLIGQTSSGETQYF
>-|TRBJ2-7|TRBV18|-
TGTGCCAGCTCACCCTCCTTAGGCGGGGACGACGAGCAGTACTTC
CASSPSLGGDDEQYF